This T cell receptor beta chain was captured by sequencing in a study of graft-versus-host responses after intestinal transplantation (dated by TCRdb to the early 2020s). At the level of the whole study: Recipients received multivisceral, liver-intestinal, or isolated intestinal transplants. Every recipient was given anti-thymocyte globulin induction, then maintenance tacrolimus and steroids for two to three years. After intestinal transplantation, graft-versus-host and host-versus-graft alloreactive T cell clones in the graft, circulation and bone marrow were tracked using bulk TCR-beta CDR3 sequencing. Alloreactive clones were identified by sequencing pre-transplant mixed lymphocyte reaction products and comparing them with unstimulated pre-transplant donor and recipient T cells. The cohort enrolled about 23 intestinal transplant recipients, one of whom was a retransplant, and a few patients without pretransplant specimens were excluded. Donor T cell macrochimerism was defined as a peak of at least 4% donor T cells among recipient peripheral blood mononuclear cells. Rather than going through the commercial service, samples from a few later patients were sequenced in-house on an Illumina MiSeq and processed with MiXCR.

The paper's findings and limits, for the study overall: The relatively low number and heterogeneity of intestinal transplant patients limited the conclusions. GvH clones were detected in recipient bone marrow, and some of these GvH clones were observed earlier in ileal mucosa or blood, consistent with an intestinal mucosal origin. Early after transplant, peak levels of circulating GvH clones were found to be associated with declines in HvG clones. In patients with donor T cell macrochimerism, the allografts had high GvH to HvG T cell clonal ratios.

Sample time point, as interpreted from the label and publication: cells obtained before transplantation from donor or recipient. CD3+CD4+ and CD3+CD8+ populations were FACS-sorted from unstimulated pre-transplant donor and recipient cells taken from spleen or lymph nodes. Library preparation used the immunoSEQ multiplex PCR assay. In most patients, genomic DNA was isolated using the Qiagen DNeasy Blood and Tissue Kit and sent frozen to Adaptive Biotechnologies for TCR sequencing. High-throughput TCR-beta CDR3 sequencing of genomic DNA from most patients was performed by Adaptive Biotechnologies. For the original study's pipeline: Adaptive's ImmunoSEQ software supplied the TCR sequencing data for around 17 patients, while MiXCR and VDJtools were used to process a few other patients. CD4 versus CD8 sorting errors were corrected by removing sequences found in both subsets at a frequency ratio below 5:1. CDR3 nucleotide sequences shared by donor and recipient were removed because the origin of these sequences could not be assigned. At least 2-fold expansion over unstimulated cells and a minimum CFSE-low frequency of 0.002% (template counts) or 0.001% (read counts) were required for clones to be classified as alloreactive. Clones were considered mappable if detected in sequenced pre-transplant spleen, lymph node, or MLR CFSE-low populations of the donor or recipient. The cumulative frequency of alloreactive clones was calculated as a percentage of all sequences, weighted by copy number. TCRdb provides this immuneACCESS table in a form limited to in-frame rearrangements. Some clones are lacking; in checked studies, under half of them reflect an unresolved V gene, and why the rest are absent is not known. V and J calls and clone size come straight from that table; D and trimming were deduced from the DNA. For this sample the table gives 55,000 to 65,000 clones, of which 90% to 95% were detected only once. Together, the top ten hold about 0.41% of the sample.

Details on this clone: Its antigen has not been determined. No much larger clone is present one base from it, and per-base qualities are unavailable.

From its cysteine to its phenylalanine, the CDR3 spans 13 amino acids. Of the read, only the CDR3 DNA is kept; its 39 bases are in frame from base 1. The germline V gene provides CDR1 SGHRS and CDR2 YFSETQ. V is shortened by 9 bases, J by 0 bases, and the region joining them spans 9 bases. The source of this sequence is a human donor who was the organ donor for an intestinal transplant. The rearranged segments are TRBV5-1 and TRBJ1-4, with no reliable assignment of the D segment. The sequences come from unstimulated CD4+ T cells sorted from spleen or lymph node cells, collected before transplant. The CDR3 sequence is CATRVSTNEKLFF. The DNA sequence follows: TGCGCCACTCGGGTTTCAACTAATGAAAAACTGTTTTTT.